Shown below are 24 T cell receptor beta chains from a single sample sequenced in a study of molecular identifiers for immune sequencing clone quantification. TCRdb reprocessed the PCR reads via MiXCR and lists one record per CDR3 protein. Of under 600,000 distinct CDR3 sequences listed, over 20% are singletons. The source material was naive CD8+ T cells from blood, with Jurkat cell RNA spiked in. Stated subset: FACS-sorted CD8+CD4-CCR7+CD45RA+ naive T cells. Receptors originate from a human donor in good health. Some libraries in this study had Jurkat cell RNA spiked in.

This clonotype was seen repeatedly, ten times or more. The chain recombines TRBV5-6 with TRBJ2-7; 9 bases map to TRBD1. V lost 2 bases and J lost 11; bases outside the gene matches: 14. Germline CDR1 and CDR2: SGHDT and YYEEEE. This CDR3 contains 15 residues. The CDR3 DNA reads TGTGCCAGCAGCTTTTCCCCCGGACAGGGGCCGTTGGAGTACTTC. This encodes CASSFSPGQGPLEYF.

The V call is TRBV12-3 or TRBV12-4, the J call TRBJ2-7; TRBD1 aligns across 7 bases. V lost 1 base to trimming and J lost 0 bases; unmatched junction nucleotides: 6. The CDR3 is made up of 16 amino acids. CDR3 coding DNA: TGTGCCAGCAGTTTAGGGACAGGCGACAACTCCTACGAGCAGTACTTC. As protein: CASSLGTGDNSYEQYF.

Notes on this clonotype: Since a much larger clone is just one base distant, this may be a read error. The chain couples TRBV6-1 to TRBJ2-7, with D unclear. V was shortened by 11 bases and J by 1 base, with 15 bases between the two germline ends. Germline values: CDR1 MNHNS, CDR2 SASEGT. The CDR3 loop spans 13 amino acids. CDR3 loop: CACHYDWSYEQYF. In DNA form, the CDR3 reads TGTGCCTGCCACTACGACTGGTCCTACGAGCAGTACTTC.

This clonotype showed up many times. CDR3 DNA: TGTGCCAGCAGTTTCCCAGGACAGGCCGTATGGGACACTGAAGCTTTCTTT. The encoded protein is CASSFPGQAVWDTEAFF. The V gene is TRBV7-2, the J gene TRBJ1-1; 7 bases are shared with TRBD1. Germline values: CDR1 SGHTA, CDR2 FQGNSA. V lost 6 bases, J lost 3 bases, and 16 bases stayed unmatched. The CDR3 consists of 17 residues.

With regard to this clonotype: A much larger clone lies a single base off, so this may be a read error. The chain carries TRBV29-1 and TRBJ2-1; D gene uncertain. The CDR3 loop spans 13 amino acids. CDR1 is SQVTM and CDR2 is ANQGSEA in the germline V gene. The CDR3 bases are TGCAGCTATCTTTCGTCGTCCTACAATAAGCAGTTCTTC. This translates into CSYLSSSYNKQFF.

This clonotype appeared many times. The chain employs TRBV7-3 and TRBJ2-3; TRBD2 agrees at 8 bases. CDR1 SGHTA and CDR2 FQGTGA come from the germline V gene. The CDR3 length is 14 residues. V shed 5 bases and J 4 bases; nucleotides not matched to a gene: 5. The CDR3, as DNA: TGTGCCAGCAGCCTCAGCGGGGGAGCAGATACGCAGTATTTT. Translating it yields CASSLSGGADTQYF.

The V and J genes are TRBV13 and TRBJ1-1; D perhaps matches TRBD1 (5 bases). The CDR3 extends over 15 amino acids. Trimming took off 11 bases at V and 3 bases at J, with 22 bases between the two ends. The germline CDR1 and CDR2 sequences are PRHDT and FYEKMQ (reference sequence). The CDR3 nucleotides read TGTGCCGGGGGGGGTGGGTCCTCTGGGCACACTGAAGCTTTCTTT. Its translation is CAGGGGSSGHTEAFF.

For this clonotype: A much larger clonotype is one base distant, so this may be a read error. Without the conserved terminal phenylalanine or tryptophan, this CDR3 likely stems from a read error. J is TRBJ2-7 and V is TRBV2; no clear D gene. This CDR3 has 13 amino acids. Per germline, CDR1 SNHLY and CDR2 FYNNEI. Trimming removed 2 bases from V and 6 bases from J, with 11 bases in between. CDR3 nucleotides: TGTGCCAGCAGTGAAATGGTAGCTGGCGAGCAGTACCTC. It codes for CASSEMVAGEQYL.

Many counts were recorded for this clonotype. The chain combines TRBV29-1 with TRBJ2-2; no clear D gene. This CDR3 comprises 16 residues. Germline V CDR1 and CDR2: SQVTM, ANQGSEA. Trimming left V 0 bases short and J 5 bases short, with 16 bases between. CDR3 sequence (DNA): TGCAGCGTTGAAGATCTAACTTCCCCCGGGACCGGGGAGCTGTTTTTT. Residues: CSVEDLTSPGTGELFF.

Concerning this clonotype: A much bigger clone sits one base away, suggesting this may be a read error. The rearrangement uses TRBV30 and TRBJ2-1; TRBD2 agrees at 8 bases. The germline V gene has CDR1 GTSNPN and CDR2 SVGIG (reference sequence). CDR3 length: 14 amino acids. The CDR3 DNA sequence: TGTGCCTGGACCCTCGGGGGGGTCTGGAATGAGCAGCTCTTC. Translated: CAWTLGGVWNEQLF. The whole variable domain, filled in from reference TRBV30 and TRBJ2-1, reads SQTIHQWPATLVQPVGSPLSLECTVEGTSNPNLYWYRQAAGRGLQLLFYSVGIGQISSEVPQNLSASRPQDRQFILSSKKLLLSDSGFYLCAWTLGGVWNEQLFGPGTRLTVL.

V is TRBV28 and J is TRBJ2-7, with a weak D call TRBD1 (6 bases). CDR1 MDHEN and CDR2 SYDVKM come from the germline V gene. V gave up 5 bases and J gave up 4 bases, with 15 bases separating them. The CDR3 is 14 residues long. The CDR3 protein is CASSAGRGAYEQYF. CDR3 sequence (DNA): TGTGCCAGCAGTGCCGGCAGGGGCGCGTACGAGCAGTACTTC.

The V gene is TRBV2, the J gene TRBJ2-7; D gene ambiguous. The CDR3 sequence is 13 residues long. Germline V lookup: CDR1 SNHLY, CDR2 FYNNEI. V lost 3 bases, J lost 4 bases, and 10 bases lay in between. CDR3 bases: TGTGCCAGCAGTGACTTGATAATGTACGAGCAGTACTTC. Amino acid sequence: CASSDLIMYEQYF.

Many counts were recorded for this clonotype. The chain combines TRBV20-1 with TRBJ1-1; 7 bases agree with TRBD1. Trimming at V came to 4 bases and at J to 4 bases, leaving 6 bases not matched to a gene. The CDR3 totals 13 residues. Per germline, CDR1 DFQATT and CDR2 SNEGSKA (reference sequence). The CDR3 DNA reads TGCAGTGCTACAGGGGACAGTTCCACTGAAGCTTTCTTT. Protein product: CSATGDSSTEAFF.

With regard to this clonotype: This may stem from a read error, because a much larger clone lies one nucleotide away. This rearrangement joins TRBV28 to TRBJ2-7; 7 nucleotides align to TRBD1. This CDR3 contains 13 residues. Germline loops: CDR1 MDHEN, CDR2 SYDVKM. The CDR3 reads CASQPGQNYVQYF. CDR3 sequence (DNA): TGTGCCAGCCAACCGGGACAGAACTACGTGCAGTACTTC.

This clonotype was found many times. The V call is TRBV30, the J call TRBJ2-7; D might be TRBD1 (6 bases). Deletions cut 2 bases from V and 2 bases from J, with 7 bases between. CDR1 and CDR2 from the germline V gene are GTSNPN and SVGIG (reference sequence). This CDR3 is 12 amino acids long. Here the CDR3 DNA reads TGTGCCTGGAGTACAGGGACCTACGAGCAGTACTTC. Translating gives CAWSTGTYEQYF.

There are many counts of this clonotype. The chain combines TRBV29-1 with TRBJ1-1; 9 nucleotides line up with TRBD1. Unmatched junction bases numbered 4, after V lost 1 base and J lost 4 bases. This CDR3 is 14 amino acids long. CDR1 and CDR2 from the germline V gene are SQVTM and ANQGSEA. The CDR3 coding sequence is TGCAGCGTTGAAGGACAGGGGGTTGGCACTGAAGCTTTCTTT. It yields the protein CSVEGQGVGTEAFF.

This clonotype was observed at least ten times. The genes are TRBV6-5 and TRBJ1-2, with D possibly matching TRBD1 (5 bases). CDR3 size: 15 residues. Germline loops: CDR1 MNHEY, CDR2 SVGAGI. The V and J ends lost 5 bases and 3 bases respectively, with 16 bases between them. The CDR3 DNA reads as TGTGCCAGCAGTGCCAACAGGAACCTCTACTATGGCTACACCTTC. Translation: CASSANRNLYYGYTF.

In this sample, this clonotype turned up many times. The chain has TRBV27 and TRBJ1-1; 9 bases map to TRBD1. The CDR3 is 15 residues long. Germline V gives CDR1 MNHEY, CDR2 SMNVEV (reference sequence). V lost 5 bases, J lost 4 bases, and 8 bases stayed unmatched. The CDR3 protein is CASSPGTGRGTEAFF. For the CDR3, the DNA is TGTGCCAGCAGTCCAGGGACAGGGAGGGGCACTGAAGCTTTCTTT.

This clonotype was detected only a few times. V usage is TRBV20-1 and J usage is TRBJ1-3; D unclear. The CDR3 sequence is 15 residues long. With 4 bases removed from V and 0 bases from J, the gap between germline ends came to 13 bases. Germline V gives CDR1 DFQATT, CDR2 SNEGSKA (reference sequence). The CDR3 is CSATHKTDSGNTIYF. CDR3 nucleotide sequence: TGCAGTGCTACTCACAAGACCGACTCTGGAAACACCATATATTTT.

This clonotype was recorded at least ten times. V gene TRBV19 combines with J gene TRBJ2-7, with 9 bases aligning to TRBD2. The V segment lost 6 bases and the J segment 7 bases; nucleotides outside the gene matches: 7. The CDR3 runs 13 residues. CDR1 and CDR2 from the germline V gene are LNHDA and SQIVND (reference sequence). CDR3 DNA: TGTGCCAGTAGCAGCGGGGGGTCCGAGGAGCAGTACTTC. Its translation: CASSSGGSEEQYF.

The V and J genes are TRBV9 and TRBJ2-3; D gene unclear. V lost 2 bases to trimming and J lost 1 base, with 17 bases between them. The length of the CDR3 is 17 residues. Germline V gene sequence: CDR1 SGDLS, CDR2 YYNGEE. As DNA, the CDR3 is TGTGCCAGCAGCGTGTCCGATTTCGTCCTGCGCACAGATACGCAGTATTTT. The encoded protein is CASSVSDFVLRTDTQYF. The whole variable domain, remainder taken from reference TRBV9 and TRBJ2-3, is DSGVTQTPKHLITATGQRVTLRCSPRSGDLSVYWYQQSLDQGLQFLIQYYNGEERAKGNILERFSAQQFPDLHSELNLSSLELGDSALYFCASSVSDFVLRTDTQYFGPGTRLTVL.

This clonotype appeared many times. V usage is TRBV12-3 or TRBV12-4 and J usage is TRBJ2-3; 7 nucleotides line up with TRBD2. The CDR3 length is 14 residues. V was clipped by 5 bases and J by 5 bases; unmatched bases: 7. The CDR3 region is CASSGGSIIDTQYF. In DNA, the CDR3 is TGTGCCAGCAGTGGCGGGAGCATTATAGATACGCAGTATTTT.

This clonotype was seen many times. A read error may produce the germline difference seen at one junction end. The chain carries TRBV20-1 and TRBJ2-7; the D is unclear. CDR3 length equals 11 residues. Germline V CDR1 and CDR2: DFQATT, SNEGSKA (reference sequence). The DNA of the CDR3 is TGCAGTGCCCCCGATGAGAACGAGAAGTACTTC. This encodes CSAPDENEKYF.

This clonotype appeared many times. The rearrangement links TRBV7-9 to TRBJ1-1; D is unresolved. This CDR3 is 13 amino acids long. The V end was cut by 5 bases, the J end by 1 base, with 8 bases between. Germline CDR1 reads SEHNR; CDR2 reads FQNEAQ (reference sequence). The CDR3 reads CASSPYSNTEAFF. CDR3 coding DNA: TGTGCCAGCAGCCCCTACTCGAACACTGAAGCTTTCTTT. Combining the CDR3 with reference TRBV7-9 and TRBJ1-1 gives the whole variable domain DTGVSQNPRHKITKRGQNVTFRCDPISEHNRLYWYRQTLGQGPEFLTYFQNEAQLEKSRLLSDRFSAERPKGSFSTLEIQRTEQGDSAMYLCASSPYSNTEAFFGQGTRLTVV.